The T cell receptor (beta chain) described here comes from a study of blood T cell repertoires in COVID-19. Study at large: PBMCs, B-cell-depleted T cells, or T cells provided the cDNA or gDNA that made up the material.

This CDR3 is 16 amino acids long. Germline V gene data show CDR1 as KGHSH and CDR2 as LQKENI. With 3 bases removed from V and 0 bases from J, the gap between germline ends came to 12 bases. Some clones are missing from TCRdb's copy, which holds only in-frame ones; the method was immunoSEQ multiplex PCR. The data contain 150,000 to 250,000 clones, roughly four fifths of them seen just once; the ten biggest clones take up approximately 12%. Enrollees, roughly 18 to 89 years old, lived in around 23 US areas. In assigning cohorts, the study relied on participant-reported clinical history. The study counted Cohort 3 donors as recovered given two negative PCRs, clearance, or symptom resolution. This clone came up a few times.

The gene calls are TRBV18 and TRBJ1-3; D not certain. This clonotype was obtained from a man in his forties or fifties who had recovered from COVID-19. What was sequenced was PBMCs or T cells enriched from blood (not recorded which). This chain's CDR3 is CASSPRATGSGNTIYF. As DNA, the CDR3 is TGTGCCAGCTCACCGAGGGCTACGGGCTCTGGAAACACCATATATTTT.